This passage covers 15 T cell receptor beta chains from one sample sequenced in a study of blood T cell repertoires in COVID-19. TCRdb's copy holds only in-frame clones and misses some; the assay was immunoSEQ multiplex PCR. The sample has more than 110,000 clones, about 89% seen once. The source material was peripheral blood. The receptors were gathered from a man in his fifties or sixties with active or convalescent COVID-19.

V and J are TRBV30 and TRBJ1-3; TRBD1 matches 10 bases. The CDR3 has 13 residues. Germline CDR1 is GTSNPN and CDR2 is SVGIG (reference sequence). J lost 2 bases, V lost 5 bases, and 0 bases had no gene match. This chain's CDR3 is CAWGTGAGNTIYF. The CDR3 DNA reads TGTGCCTGGGGGACAGGGGCTGGAAACACCATATATTTT. The entire variable domain, with the rest obtained from reference TRBV30 and TRBJ1-3, is as follows: SQTIHQWPATLVQPVGSPLSLECTVEGTSNPNLYWYRQAAGRGLQLLFYSVGIGQISSEVPQNLSASRPQDRQFILSSKKLLLSDSGFYLCAWGTGAGNTIYFGEGSWLTVV.

The chain carries TRBV21-1 and TRBJ2-4; TRBD2 is taken as the D call from the table, unchecked against the DNA. TRBV21-1 is marked as a pseudogene. The CDR3 has 15 amino acids. The CDR3 spells CAIRTPAGLKNIQYF. For the CDR3, the DNA is TGTGCCATCAGAACCCCTGCGGGCCTAAAAAACATTCAGTACTTC.

The V and J genes are TRBV19 and TRBJ2-1; 9 nucleotides match TRBD2. CDR1 is LNHDA, CDR2 SQIVND, per germline (reference sequence). V shed 3 bases and J 2 bases; nucleotides not matched to a gene: 8. The CDR3 is made up of 17 amino acids. The CDR3 loop reads CASSIPSGAGPYNEQFF. CDR3 nucleotides: TGTGCCAGTAGTATCCCTAGCGGGGCAGGGCCCTACAATGAGCAGTTCTTC.

This clone came up once. V usage is TRBV12-3 or TRBV12-4 and J usage is TRBJ2-5; D perhaps matches TRBD2 (5 bases). The CDR3 is 13 amino acids. V lost 6 bases to trimming and J lost 5 bases, with 13 bases between them. Written as DNA, the CDR3 is TGTGCCAGCAGCCTTGACGGGGTCGAGACCCAGTACTTC. Its protein is CASSLDGVETQYF.

For this clone: A read error is possible here, since a much larger clone lies one base away. The sample contains more than one DNA sequence encoding this CDR3. The chain combines TRBV3-1 (or the pseudogene TRBV3-2) with TRBJ1-5; D remains ambiguous. With 2 bases removed from V and 4 bases from J, the gap between germline ends came to 6 bases. This CDR3 comprises 13 residues. Germline V gene sequence: CDR1 LGHDT, CDR2 YNNKEL (reference sequence). CDR3 region: CASSQQANQPQHF. CDR3 nucleotide sequence: TGTGCCAGCAGCCAACAGGCAAATCAGCCCCAGCATTTT.

The J gene is TRBJ2-7, the V gene TRBV3-1 (or the pseudogene TRBV3-2), with 11 bases identical to TRBD2. The germline CDR1 and CDR2 sequences are LGHDT and YNNKEL (reference sequence). The CDR3 loop spans 14 amino acids. The ends lost 4 bases at V and 4 bases at J; junction bases unmatched: 3. The CDR3 is CASSLAGGAYEQYF. DNA of the CDR3: TGTGCCAGCAGCCTAGCGGGAGGGGCTTACGAGCAGTACTTC.

This chain links TRBV29-1 with TRBJ1-1, with D tentatively TRBD1 (6 bases). With 7 bases removed from V and 6 bases from J, the gap between germline ends came to 18 bases. The germline V gene encodes CDR1 SQVTM and CDR2 ANQGSEA. The CDR3 totals 13 residues. CDR3 in amino acids: CSASGALMAEAFF. CDR3 DNA sequence: TGCAGCGCCTCAGGGGCCCTCATGGCTGAAGCTTTCTTT.

The rearrangement joins TRBV7-3 to TRBJ2-6, with a tentative D call TRBD2 (5 bases). Germline lookup yields CDR1 SGHTA and CDR2 FQGTGA. This CDR3 comprises 15 residues. The V and J ends lost 5 bases and 3 bases respectively, with 11 bases between them. The DNA for the CDR3 is TGTGCCAGCAGCAAAGGGAGAAGTGGGGCCAACGTCCTGACTTTC. Its protein is CASSKGRSGANVLTF. The entire variable domain, with the rest obtained from reference TRBV7-3 and TRBJ2-6, is as follows: GAGVSQTPSNKVTEKGKYVELRCDPISGHTALYWYRQSLGQGPEFLIYFQGTGAADDSGLPNDRFFAVRPEGSVSTLKIQRTERGDSAVYLCASSKGRSGANVLTFGAGSRLTVL.

The J gene is TRBJ1-6, the V gene TRBV30, with D possibly being TRBD1 (5 bases). The CDR3 loop spans 15 amino acids. Germline V gene lookup returns CDR1 GTSNPN and CDR2 SVGIG (reference sequence). With 1 base removed from V and 4 bases from J, the gap between germline ends came to 11 bases. The DNA for the CDR3 is TGTGCCTGGAGTGGAGCAGGGAAGTATAATTCACCCCTCCACTTT. Residues: CAWSGAGKYNSPLHF.

The V gene is TRBV5-4, the J gene TRBJ1-1, with D unresolved. This CDR3 has 11 residues. CDR1 is SGHNT and CDR2 is YYREEE in the germline V gene (reference sequence). Trimming removed 5 bases from V and 8 bases from J, with 10 bases in between. This CDR3 is CASSSTGEAFF. Written as DNA, the CDR3 is TGTGCCAGCAGTTCGACTGGGGAAGCTTTCTTT.

The chain has TRBV7-9 and TRBJ2-3; TRBD2 matches 11 bases. V lost 3 bases, J lost 4 bases, and 0 bases stayed unmatched. The CDR3 has 14 residues. The V gene's germline CDR1 is SEHNR and CDR2 FQNEAQ (reference sequence). The CDR3 loop reads CASSFSGGADTQYF. The CDR3 bases are TGTGCCAGCAGCTTTAGCGGGGGGGCAGATACGCAGTATTTT.

This sequence joins TRBV28 and TRBJ2-7; TRBD2 matches 7 bases. The germline V gene has CDR1 MDHEN and CDR2 SYDVKM. With V trimmed by 7 bases and J by 6 bases, 6 bases remained unmatched. The CDR3 runs 12 residues. This CDR3 is CASTMGGGEQYF. The CDR3 DNA reads TGTGCCAGCACTATGGGGGGGGGCGAGCAGTACTTC.

This clone has just a few counts. The chain couples TRBV18 to TRBJ2-2; 8 nucleotides align to TRBD2. J gave up 1 base and V 6 bases, and 4 bases lay outside the gene matches. Germline V CDR1 and CDR2: KGHSH, LQKENI. The CDR3 is made up of 15 amino acids. The CDR3 is CASSRLAGNTGELFF. The CDR3 nucleotides are TGTGCCAGCTCTCGCCTAGCGGGGAACACCGGGGAGCTGTTTTTT.

This clone was seen just once. The CDR3 sequence is CASMGRQEQFF. The CDR3 bases are TGTGCCAGCATGGGGAGGCAAGAGCAGTTCTTC. The chain recombines TRBV6-5 with TRBJ2-1; TRBD2 might be the D (6 bases). CDR3 length equals 11 residues. The V gene lost 7 bases and the J gene lost 10 bases, with 11 bases spanning the gap. Germline V CDR1 and CDR2: MNHEY, SVGAGI.

CDR3: CASSLRQGPDTQYF. As DNA, the CDR3 is TGTGCCAGCAGCCTACGACAGGGCCCAGATACGCAGTATTTT. The chain is built from TRBV3-1 (or the pseudogene TRBV3-2) and TRBJ2-3; 7 bases map to TRBD1. The V gene end was trimmed by 4 bases and the J gene end by 4 bases; junction bases not matched to a gene: 5. This CDR3 spans 14 amino acids. CDR1 and CDR2 (germline): LGHDT, YNNKEL (reference sequence).